This T cell receptor (beta chain) was retrieved from a study of lymphopenia after photon versus proton radiotherapy. Study-wide results and limits: Post-nadir TCR diversity decline inversely tracked overall survival among those who died. Survival link was tested only in deceased patients; proton benefit remains a possibility. Oligoclonal CD8+ Temra expansion after nadir drove photon patients' diversity drop. Photon-treated patients lost naive T cells and TCR diversity; proton-treated stayed stable.

This clone came up a few times. Its specificity is not known. This CDR3 contains 17 residues. Germline V gene lookup returns CDR1 MDHEN and CDR2 SYDVKM. The germline V and J ends were trimmed by 5 bases and 5 bases, with 22 bases remaining between them. Some clones are missing from TCRdb's copy, which holds only in-frame ones; the method was immunoSEQ multiplex PCR. The sample lists 89,000 or so clones; more than 70% were seen once. This sample comprised peripheral blood, obtained from a patient treated with proton-based radiotherapy. The TCR was taken from a man aged 55 to 70 with pancreatic cancer. This chain joins TRBV28 and TRBJ2-1, with D perhaps TRBD1 or TRBD2 (5 bases each). This chain's CDR3 is CASSMHRNGAVNNEQFF. The CDR3 DNA reads TGTGCCAGCAGTATGCACAGAAACGGGGCCGTGAACAATGAGCAGTTCTTC.